The 8 T cell receptor beta chains given below trace back to one sample, sequenced in a study of cytomegalovirus exposure and HLA in healthy donors. PCR used 60 Vbeta primers and 13 Jbeta primers. Clones were sequenced by immunoSEQ multiplex PCR, and TCRdb holds only the in-frame ones, with some missing. The sample has some 90,000 clones, around 67% seen once; the top ten hold about 2.5%. Sample: PBMCs. The receptors derive from a man in his forties or fifties in good health and CMV-seronegative.

The CDR3 region is CASSPYQGISPETQYF. As DNA, the CDR3 is TGTGCCAGCTCACCATATCAGGGGATTAGCCCAGAGACCCAGTACTTC. This chain links TRBV18 with TRBJ2-5, with a weak D call TRBD1 (6 bases). The CDR3 is made up of 16 amino acids. Germline CDR1 reads KGHSH; CDR2 reads LQKENI. Trimming shortened V by 2 bases and J by 4 bases, and 17 bases separated the two germline ends.

The chain is built from TRBV9 and TRBJ2-5, with TRBD2 matching over 13 bases. This CDR3 region has 17 residues. V lost 2 bases and J lost 2; bases outside the gene matches: 6. Looked up from germline, CDR1 is SGDLS and CDR2 is YYNGEE. This CDR3 is CASSVTSGGVRQETQYF. The CDR3 nucleotides are TGTGCCAGCAGCGTCACTAGCGGGGGGGTTCGGCAAGAGACCCAGTACTTC.

V and J are TRBV19 and TRBJ1-3; 10 bases map to TRBD1. V was clipped by 4 bases and J by 5 bases; unmatched bases: 11. Germline V CDR1 and CDR2: LNHDA, SQIVND (reference sequence). This CDR3 spans 17 amino acids. CDR3 loop: CASSTIHPGQGRNTIYF. DNA for the CDR3: TGTGCCAGTAGTACAATCCACCCGGGACAGGGGCGAAACACCATATATTTT.

The V and J genes are TRBV7-8 and TRBJ2-3, with TRBD2 identical over 10 bases. The CDR3 runs to 13 residues. The germline gives CDR1 SGHVS, CDR2 FQNEAQ. Trimming took 6 bases from V and 10 from J; bases not matched to a gene: 7. In DNA, the CDR3 is TGTGCCAGCAGTGGGACTAGCGCGTATCCGCAGTATTTT. Translation: CASSGTSAYPQYF.

The rearrangement joins TRBV4-1 to TRBJ1-3; TRBD1 matches 7 bases. The CDR3 totals 15 residues. The J segment lost 4 bases and the V segment lost 4 bases, leaving 7 bases of the junction unmatched. CDR1 is MGHRA and CDR2 is YSYEKL in the germline V gene. CDR3: CASSRTTGVGNTIYF. The CDR3 nucleotides are TGCGCCAGCAGCCGGACAACAGGGGTCGGAAACACCATATATTTT.

The rearrangement uses TRBV28 and TRBJ1-5; 7 nucleotides line up with TRBD1. V was clipped by 2 bases and J by 4 bases; unmatched bases: 5. The CDR3 runs 15 residues. Germline loops: CDR1 MDHEN, CDR2 SYDVKM. The CDR3 protein is CASSLPGQVNQPQHF. CDR3 DNA sequence: TGTGCCAGCAGTTTACCTGGACAGGTGAATCAGCCCCAGCATTTT. The full variable domain, its missing parts supplied by reference TRBV28 and TRBJ1-5, is DVKVTQSSRYLVKRTGEKVFLECVQDMDHENMFWYRQDPGLGLRLIYFSYDVKMKEKGDIPEGYSVSREKKERFSLILESASTNQTSMYLCASSLPGQVNQPQHFGDGTRLSIL.

The V and J genes are TRBV4-1 and TRBJ2-5; 11 nucleotides align to TRBD2. Germline V gene sequence: CDR1 MGHRA, CDR2 YSYEKL. This CDR3 region has 15 residues. V was clipped by 2 bases and J by 11 bases; unmatched bases: 10. The CDR3 DNA follows: TGCGCCAGCAGCCAACCGACTAGCGGGAAAGATGAGCAGTACTTC. Protein: CASSQPTSGKDEQYF.

The genes are TRBV7-2 and TRBJ1-3; a possible D gene is TRBD1 (6 bases). The CDR3 covers 18 residues. Germline loops: CDR1 SGHTA, CDR2 FQGNSA. Trimming stripped 1 base from V and 0 bases from J, with 16 bases between. The DNA of the CDR3 is TGTGCCAGCAGCTTAGGGACAGACGTACGTTACTCTGGAAACACCATATATTTT. This gives the protein CASSLGTDVRYSGNTIYF. Full variable domain (missing parts from reference TRBV7-2 and TRBJ1-3): GAGVSQSPSNKVTEKGKDVELRCDPISGHTALYWYRQSLGQGLEFLIYFQGNSAPDKSGLPSDRFSAERTGGSVSTLTIQRTQQEDSAVYLCASSLGTDVRYSGNTIYFGEGSWLTVV.